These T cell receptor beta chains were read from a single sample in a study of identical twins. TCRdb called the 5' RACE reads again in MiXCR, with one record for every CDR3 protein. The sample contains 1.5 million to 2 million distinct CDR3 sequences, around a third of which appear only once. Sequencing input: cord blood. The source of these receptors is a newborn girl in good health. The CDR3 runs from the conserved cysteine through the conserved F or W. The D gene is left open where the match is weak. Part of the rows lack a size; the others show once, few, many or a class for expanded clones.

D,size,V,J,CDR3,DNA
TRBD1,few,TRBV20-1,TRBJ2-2,CSARSGTGSPGELFF,TGCAGTGCTAGATCCGGGACAGGGTCTCCCGGGGAGCTGTTTTTT
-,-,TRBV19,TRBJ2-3,CASSIASSTDTQYF,TGTGCCAGCAGTATAGCGTCTAGCACAGATACGCAGTATTTT
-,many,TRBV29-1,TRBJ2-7,CSVVGGYEQYF,TGCAGCGTTGTAGGGGGTTACGAGCAGTACTTC
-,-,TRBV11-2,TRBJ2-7,CASSLGKGSPYSYEQYF,TGTGCCAGCAGCTTAGGGAAAGGGAGTCCCTACTCCTACGAGCAGTACTTC
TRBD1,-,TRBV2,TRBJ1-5,CASSWGQGYQPQHF,TGTGCCAGCAGCTGGGGACAGGGCTATCAGCCCCAGCATTTT
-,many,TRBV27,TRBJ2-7,CASSLAEGSYEQYF,TGTGCCAGCAGTTTAGCAGAGGGCTCCTACGAGCAGTACTTC
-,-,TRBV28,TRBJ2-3,CASSLTRPGGTQYF,TGTGCCAGCAGTTTAACCCGCCCCGGGGGTACGCAGTATTTT
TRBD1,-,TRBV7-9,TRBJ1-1,CASSLDRGRGGTEAFF,TGTGCCAGCAGCTTAGATAGGGGGCGAGGTGGCACTGAAGCTTTCTTT
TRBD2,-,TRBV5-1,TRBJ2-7,CASSRGLAGAPYNEQYF,TGCGCCAGCAGCCGGGGACTAGCGGGAGCCCCCTACAATGAGCAGTACTTC
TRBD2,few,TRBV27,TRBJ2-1,CASTKGLAGVNEQFF,TGTGCCAGCACCAAAGGGCTAGCGGGAGTAAATGAGCAGTTCTTC
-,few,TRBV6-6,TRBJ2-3,CASSLGDVSTDTQYF,TGTGCCAGCAGTTTAGGGGACGTAAGCACAGATACGCAGTATTTT
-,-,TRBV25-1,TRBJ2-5,CASSFTSSLNEQYF,TGTGCCAGCAGTTTTACTAGCAGTCTCAATGAGCAGTACTTC
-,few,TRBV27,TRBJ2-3,CASSLQTPSTDTQYF,TGTGCCAGCAGTTTACAAACGCCCAGCACAGATACGCAGTATTTT
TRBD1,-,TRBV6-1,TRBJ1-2,CAINHRGNYGYTF,TGTGCCATCAACCACAGGGGGAACTATGGCTACACCTTC
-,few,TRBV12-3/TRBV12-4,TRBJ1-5,CASSPPWGAGQPQHF,TGTGCCAGCAGCCCCCCATGGGGGGCGGGACAGCCCCAGCATTTT
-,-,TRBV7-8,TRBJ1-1,CASSLGSGSEAFF,TGTGCCAGCAGCTTAGGTTCGGGGTCTGAAGCTTTCTTT
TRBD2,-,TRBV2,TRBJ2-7,CAILAGTSAYEQYF,TGTGCCATCTTAGCCGGGACTAGCGCCTACGAGCAGTACTTC
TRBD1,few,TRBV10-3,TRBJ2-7,CAISGATGGDYEQYF,TGTGCCATCAGTGGCGCGACAGGGGGGGACTACGAGCAGTACTTC
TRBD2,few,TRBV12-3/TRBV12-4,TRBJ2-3,CASTRLAGVSTDTQYF,TGTGCCAGCACTCGACTAGCGGGCGTAAGCACAGATACGCAGTATTTT
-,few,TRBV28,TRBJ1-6,CASSFLRGNSPLHF,TGTGCCAGCAGTTTTCTCAGGGGTAATTCACCCCTCCACTTT
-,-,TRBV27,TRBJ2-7,CASSLSYTYEQYF,TGTGCCAGCAGTTTATCCTACACCTACGAGCAGTACTTC
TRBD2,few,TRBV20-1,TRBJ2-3,CSSGGTDTQYF,TGCAGCAGCGGGGGCACAGATACGCAGTATTTT
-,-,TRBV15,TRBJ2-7,CATSRVVIAIDSYNEQYF,TGTGCCACCAGCAGAGTGGTAATAGCGATAGACTCCTACAATGAGCAGTACTTC
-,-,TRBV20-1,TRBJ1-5,CSARLAGDQPQHF,TGCAGTGCTAGACTGGCAGGGGATCAGCCCCAGCATTTT
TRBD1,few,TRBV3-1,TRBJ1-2,CASSPQTTGGYGYTF,TGTGCCAGCAGCCCACAGACGACAGGGGGATATGGCTACACCTTC
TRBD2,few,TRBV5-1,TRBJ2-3,CASSPLTSFTDTQYF,TGCGCCAGCAGCCCCTTGACTAGCTTCACAGATACGCAGTATTTT
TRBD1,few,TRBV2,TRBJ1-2,CASSYLAGQGYGYTF,TGTGCCAGCAGCTATCTAGCCGGACAGGGCTATGGCTACACCTTC
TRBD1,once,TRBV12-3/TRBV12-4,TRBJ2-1,CASRRQGAGNERFF,TGTGCCAGCAGGCGACAGGGGGCGGGAAATGAGCGGTTCTTC
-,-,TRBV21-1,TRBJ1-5,CASSPGTAQHF,TGTGCCAGCAGCCCCGGGACAGCACAGCATTTT
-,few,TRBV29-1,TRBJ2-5,CSVGPHYSGYEQYF,TGCAGCGTTGGGCCCCACTATAGTGGGTATGAGCAGTACTTC
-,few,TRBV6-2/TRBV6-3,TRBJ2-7,CASSVPWHYEQYF,TGTGCCAGCAGTGTCCCGTGGCACTACGAGCAGTACTTC
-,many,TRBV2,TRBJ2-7,CASSDRLLYEQYF,TGTGCCAGCAGTGACAGACTTCTCTACGAGCAGTACTTC
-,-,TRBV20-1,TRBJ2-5,CSARGGSAETQYF,TGCAGTGCTAGGGGTGGATCCGCAGAGACCCAGTACTTC
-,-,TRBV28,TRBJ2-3,CASSLAGQHTQYF,TGTGCCAGCAGTCTGGCCGGGCAACATACGCAGTATTTT
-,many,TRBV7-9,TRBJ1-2,CASSSNSDHNYGYTF,TGTGCCAGCAGCTCCAACAGTGACCATAACTATGGCTACACCTTC